What follows is one T cell receptor (beta chain) and its context. Its target is unknown. These data come from a study of shared clonotypes between healthy human individuals. Roughly 33,000 T cell genomes, or around 200 ng DNA, went into the sorted-subset replicate PCRs. Only in-frame clones appear in the TCRdb table, and some are missing; sequencing was by immunoSEQ multiplex PCR. The profile shows 1,500,000 or so clones, 97% to 99% of them singletons. Overall study findings and caveats: A handful of donors held about 5% of naive CD4 clonotypes in common. The donor pool, a small one, limited the genetic and exposure-history diversity represented. Generation probabilities were higher for clonotypes shared across all four sorted-subset donors than for unshared ones.

Germline CDR1 is SNHLY and CDR2 is FYNNEI. CDR3 size: 15 residues. V was shortened by 2 bases and J by 2 bases, with 10 bases between the two germline ends. What was sequenced was naive CD4+ T cells sorted from blood. Subset defined: CD45RA+ positively selected. The receptor was isolated from a man aged 30-40 years in good health. This chain connects TRBV2 to TRBJ1-5; no firm D call. Here the CDR3 DNA reads TGTGCCAGCAGTGAAATGTGGGGAGGCAATCAGCCCCAGCATTTT. Translating gives CASSEMWGGNQPQHF.